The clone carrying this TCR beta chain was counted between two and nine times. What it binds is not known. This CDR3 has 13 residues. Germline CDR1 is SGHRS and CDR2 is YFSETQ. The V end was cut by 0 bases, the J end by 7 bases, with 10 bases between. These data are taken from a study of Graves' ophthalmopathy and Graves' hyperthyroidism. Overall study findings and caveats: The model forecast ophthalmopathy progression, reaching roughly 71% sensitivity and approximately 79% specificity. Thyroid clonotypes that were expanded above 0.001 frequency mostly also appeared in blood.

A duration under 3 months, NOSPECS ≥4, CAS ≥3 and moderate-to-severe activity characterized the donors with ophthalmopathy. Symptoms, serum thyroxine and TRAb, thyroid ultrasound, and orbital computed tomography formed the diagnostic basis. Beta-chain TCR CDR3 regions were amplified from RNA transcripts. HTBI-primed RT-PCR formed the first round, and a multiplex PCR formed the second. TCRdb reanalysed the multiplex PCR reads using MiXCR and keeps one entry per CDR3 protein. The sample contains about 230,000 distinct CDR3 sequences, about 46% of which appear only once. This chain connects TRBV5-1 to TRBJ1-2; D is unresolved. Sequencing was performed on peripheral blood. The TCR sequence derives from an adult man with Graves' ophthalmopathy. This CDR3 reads CASSLAGQSGYTF. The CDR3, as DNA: TGCGCCAGCAGCTTGGCCGGGCAGTCTGGCTACACCTTC.